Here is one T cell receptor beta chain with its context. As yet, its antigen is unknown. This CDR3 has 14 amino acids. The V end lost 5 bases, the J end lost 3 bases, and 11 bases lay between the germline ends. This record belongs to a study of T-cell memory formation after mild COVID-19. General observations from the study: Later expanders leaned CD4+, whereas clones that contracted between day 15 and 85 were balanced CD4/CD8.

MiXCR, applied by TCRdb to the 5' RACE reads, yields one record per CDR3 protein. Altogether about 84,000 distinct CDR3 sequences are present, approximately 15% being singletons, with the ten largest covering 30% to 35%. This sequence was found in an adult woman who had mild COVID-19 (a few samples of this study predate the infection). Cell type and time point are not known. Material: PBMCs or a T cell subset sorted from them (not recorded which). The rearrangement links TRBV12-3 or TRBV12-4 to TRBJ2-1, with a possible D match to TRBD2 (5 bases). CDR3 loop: CASSRRGVYNEQFF. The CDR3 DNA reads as TGTGCCAGCAGTCGTCGGGGTGTCTACAATGAGCAGTTCTTC.